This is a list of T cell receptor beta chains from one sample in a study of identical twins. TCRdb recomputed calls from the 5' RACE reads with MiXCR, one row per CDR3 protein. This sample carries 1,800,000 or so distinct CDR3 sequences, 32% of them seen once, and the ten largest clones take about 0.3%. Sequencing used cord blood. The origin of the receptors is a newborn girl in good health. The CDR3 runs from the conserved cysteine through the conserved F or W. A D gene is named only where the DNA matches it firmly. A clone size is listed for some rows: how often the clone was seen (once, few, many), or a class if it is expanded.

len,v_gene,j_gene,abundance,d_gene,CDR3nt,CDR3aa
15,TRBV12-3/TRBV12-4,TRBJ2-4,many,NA,TGTGCCAGCAGTTTGGCTAGCCCAGCCAAAAACATTCAGTACTTC,CASSLASPAKNIQYF
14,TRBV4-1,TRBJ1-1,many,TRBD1,TGCGCCAGCAGCCACAGGGGGCTGAACACTGAAGCTTTCTTT,CASSHRGLNTEAFF
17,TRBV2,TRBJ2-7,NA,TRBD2,TGTGCCAGCAGGGGGTCGACTAGCGGTCCCTCCTACAATGAGCAGTACTTC,CASRGSTSGPSYNEQYF
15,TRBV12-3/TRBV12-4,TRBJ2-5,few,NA,TGTGCCAGCAGTTTTACCGGCGGGGTAGCGGAGACCCAGTACTTC,CASSFTGGVAETQYF
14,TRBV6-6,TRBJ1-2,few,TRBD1,TGTGCCAGCCGGGACAGGGGGCGAGGCTATGGCTACACCTTC,CASRDRGRGYGYTF
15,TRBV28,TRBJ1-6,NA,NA,TGTGCCAGCAGTTTAGGTGGGGGCTATTATTCACCCCTCCACTTT,CASSLGGGYYSPLHF
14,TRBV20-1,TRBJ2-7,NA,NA,TGCAGTGCTAGGGATCCTCCTAGCTCCTACGAGCAGTACTTC,CSARDPPSSYEQYF
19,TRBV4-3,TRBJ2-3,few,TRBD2,TGCGCCAGCAGCCACAGTGTAGCGTCCGAGACTAGCCCAGGGGATACGCAGTATTTT,CASSHSVASETSPGDTQYF
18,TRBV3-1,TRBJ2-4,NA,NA,TGTGCCAGCAGCCCTCTCCCCTCCAGGGCTTTAGCCAAAAACATTCAGTACTTC,CASSPLPSRALAKNIQYF
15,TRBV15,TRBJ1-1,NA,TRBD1,TGTGCCACCAGCAGAGATCCCAGGGGGGGTACTGAAGCTTTCTTT,CATSRDPRGGTEAFF
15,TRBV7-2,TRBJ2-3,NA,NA,TGTGCCAGCAGCTATAATGGGGCTAGTTCTTATACGCAGTATTTT,CASSYNGASSYTQYF
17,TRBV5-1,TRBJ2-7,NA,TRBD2,TGCGCCAGCAGCTTGGAGTGGGGGGGGAGCTCCTACAATGAGCAGTACTTC,CASSLEWGGSSYNEQYF
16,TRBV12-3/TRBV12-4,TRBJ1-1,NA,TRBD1,TGTGCCAGCAGCCATAAAATGACAGGGGGAGGGACTGAAGCTTTCTTT,CASSHKMTGGGTEAFF
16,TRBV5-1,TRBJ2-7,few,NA,TGCGCCAGCAGACCCCTAGGACAGAGATTCCCCTACGAGCAGTACTTC,CASRPLGQRFPYEQYF
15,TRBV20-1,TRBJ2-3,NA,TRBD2,TGCAGTGCTCCATTTAGCGGGAGGGCCGTTGGTCCGCAGTATTTT,CSAPFSGRAVGPQYF
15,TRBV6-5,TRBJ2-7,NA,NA,TGTGCCAGCAGTCTACCGGGACGGGGGTACTACGAGCAGTACTTC,CASSLPGRGYYEQYF
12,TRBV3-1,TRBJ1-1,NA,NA,TGTGCCAGCAGCCAATTGACAGGAGAAGCTTTCTTT,CASSQLTGEAFF
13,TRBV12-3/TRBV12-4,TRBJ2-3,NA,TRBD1,TGTGCCAGCAGGCCGGGACAGGGAGATACGCAGTATTTT,CASRPGQGDTQYF
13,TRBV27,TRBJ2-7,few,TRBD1,TGTGCCAGCAGTGCGACAGGGAACTACGAGCAGTACTTC,CASSATGNYEQYF
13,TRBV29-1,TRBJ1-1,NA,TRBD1,TGCAGCGTTGGGGACAGGGGGGGCACTGAAGCTTTCTTT,CSVGDRGGTEAFF
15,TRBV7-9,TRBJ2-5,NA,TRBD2,TGTGCCAGCAGCTTAGCTAGCGGGATTCCGGAGACCCAGTACTTC,CASSLASGIPETQYF
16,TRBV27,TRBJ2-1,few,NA,TGTGCCAGCAGTTTTACCGGTTTTAACTCCTACAATGAGCAGTTCTTC,CASSFTGFNSYNEQFF
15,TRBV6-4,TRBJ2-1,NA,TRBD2,TGTGCCAGCAGTGTGGAACTAGCGGAAAACAATGAGCAGTTCTTC,CASSVELAENNEQFF
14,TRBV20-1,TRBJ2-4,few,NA,TGCAGTGCTAGAGATCTAGGCGGGGCGGACATTCAGTACTTC,CSARDLGGADIQYF
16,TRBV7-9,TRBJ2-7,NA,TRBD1,TGTGCCAGCAGCTTAGCCCTGGGACAGAGCTCCTACGAGCAGTACTTC,CASSLALGQSSYEQYF
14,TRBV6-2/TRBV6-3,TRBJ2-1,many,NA,TGTGCCAGCAGTCTTCCTTACCGGAGCAATGAGCAGTTCTTC,CASSLPYRSNEQFF
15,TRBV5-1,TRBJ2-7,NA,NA,TGCGCCAGCAGCTTGAATACAGGGTCTGGTAGCGAGCAGTACTTC,CASSLNTGSGSEQYF
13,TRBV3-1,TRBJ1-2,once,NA,TGTGCCAGCAGCCAGAGCGGACAATCGGGCTACACCTTC,CASSQSGQSGYTF
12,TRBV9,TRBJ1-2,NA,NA,TGTGCCAGCAGAAAAACAGGGTCTGGCTACACCTTC,CASRKTGSGYTF
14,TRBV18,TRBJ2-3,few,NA,TGTGCCAGCTCACTTGTGGACCCCACAGATACGCAGTATTTT,CASSLVDPTDTQYF
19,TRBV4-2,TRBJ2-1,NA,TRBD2,TGTGCCAGCAGCCAAGTGGGGACTAGCGGGAGGCTGGGGCGCAATGAGCAGTTCTTC,CASSQVGTSGRLGRNEQFF
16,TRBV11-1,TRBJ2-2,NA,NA,TGTGCCAGCAGCTTAGCCGCCGGGGTTAACACCGGGGAGCTGTTTTTT,CASSLAAGVNTGELFF
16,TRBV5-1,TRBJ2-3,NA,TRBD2,TGCGCCAGCAGCTCCGGAGTAGCGGGAGAAACAGATACGCAGTATTTT,CASSSGVAGETDTQYF
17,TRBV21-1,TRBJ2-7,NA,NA,TGTGCCAGCAGCAAAGGCCCTGGGAAATGTAGCAGGTACGGGCAGTACTTC,CASSKGPGKCSRYGQYF
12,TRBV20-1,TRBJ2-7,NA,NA,TGCAGTGCTGCTAACGAGTGGTACGAGCAGTACTTC,CSAANEWYEQYF
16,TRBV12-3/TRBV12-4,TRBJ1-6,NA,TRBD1,TGTGCCAGCAGTTTTGTAGGAGGGACAGTGGGTTCACCCCTCCACTTT,CASSFVGGTVGSPLHF
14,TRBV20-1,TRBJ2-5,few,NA,TGCAGTGCTCCCCCGGACGCCGAAAAAGAGACCCAGTACTTC,CSAPPDAEKETQYF
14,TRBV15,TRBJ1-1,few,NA,TGTGCCACCAGCAGAGATACCAGATCGCCTGAAGCTTTCTTT,CATSRDTRSPEAFF
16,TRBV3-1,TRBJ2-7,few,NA,TGTGCCAGCAGCCAAGGAGGCCGGGTTTCCTACAATGAGCAGTACTTC,CASSQGGRVSYNEQYF
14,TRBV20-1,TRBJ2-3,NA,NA,TGCAGTGCTAGGTCGCTAATCAACACAGATACGCAGTATTTT,CSARSLINTDTQYF
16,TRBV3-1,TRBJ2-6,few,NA,TGTGCCAGCAGCCAAGATCGGGGAACTGGGGCCAACGTCCTGACTTTC,CASSQDRGTGANVLTF
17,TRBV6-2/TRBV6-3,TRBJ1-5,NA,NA,TGTGCCAGCAGCCCCCTTAAGACTAATGGTGAAAATCAGCCCCAGCATTTT,CASSPLKTNGENQPQHF
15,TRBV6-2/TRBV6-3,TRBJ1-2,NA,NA,TGTGCCAGCAGTTACCGCGGGGCACCTAGGGCTGGCTACACCTTC,CASSYRGAPRAGYTF
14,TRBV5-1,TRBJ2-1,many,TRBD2,TGTGCCAGCAGTTTTGGACTAGGGGACAATGAGCAGTTCTTC,CASSFGLGDNEQFF
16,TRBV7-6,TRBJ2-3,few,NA,TGTGCCAGCAGCGGATCACAGGGAGGATTCACAGATACGCAGTATTTT,CASSGSQGGFTDTQYF
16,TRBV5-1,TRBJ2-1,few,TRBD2,TGCGCCAGCAGCATTAGCGGGGAGGGGGTCTACAATGAGCAGTTCTTC,CASSISGEGVYNEQFF
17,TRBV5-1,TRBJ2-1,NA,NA,TGCGCCAGCAGCTTTTCCGTCGCCCGGGACGTACCGTCTGAGCAGTTCTTC,CASSFSVARDVPSEQFF
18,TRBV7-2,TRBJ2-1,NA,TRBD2,TGTGCCAGCAGCTTAGAGACGGTGCCTAGCGGGGTCTACAATGAGCAGTTCTTC,CASSLETVPSGVYNEQFF
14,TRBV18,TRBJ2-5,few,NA,TGTGCCAGCTCGCCCCTTGAGGCAGAAGAGACCCAGTACTTC,CASSPLEAEETQYF
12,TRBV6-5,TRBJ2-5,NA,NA,TGTGCCAGCAGTAGCCCGCAGGAGACCCAGTACTTC,CASSSPQETQYF
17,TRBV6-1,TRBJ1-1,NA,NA,TGTGCCAGCAGTGATCCCTCCGGTGGGGATAGGAGCACTGAAGCTTTCTTT,CASSDPSGGDRSTEAFF